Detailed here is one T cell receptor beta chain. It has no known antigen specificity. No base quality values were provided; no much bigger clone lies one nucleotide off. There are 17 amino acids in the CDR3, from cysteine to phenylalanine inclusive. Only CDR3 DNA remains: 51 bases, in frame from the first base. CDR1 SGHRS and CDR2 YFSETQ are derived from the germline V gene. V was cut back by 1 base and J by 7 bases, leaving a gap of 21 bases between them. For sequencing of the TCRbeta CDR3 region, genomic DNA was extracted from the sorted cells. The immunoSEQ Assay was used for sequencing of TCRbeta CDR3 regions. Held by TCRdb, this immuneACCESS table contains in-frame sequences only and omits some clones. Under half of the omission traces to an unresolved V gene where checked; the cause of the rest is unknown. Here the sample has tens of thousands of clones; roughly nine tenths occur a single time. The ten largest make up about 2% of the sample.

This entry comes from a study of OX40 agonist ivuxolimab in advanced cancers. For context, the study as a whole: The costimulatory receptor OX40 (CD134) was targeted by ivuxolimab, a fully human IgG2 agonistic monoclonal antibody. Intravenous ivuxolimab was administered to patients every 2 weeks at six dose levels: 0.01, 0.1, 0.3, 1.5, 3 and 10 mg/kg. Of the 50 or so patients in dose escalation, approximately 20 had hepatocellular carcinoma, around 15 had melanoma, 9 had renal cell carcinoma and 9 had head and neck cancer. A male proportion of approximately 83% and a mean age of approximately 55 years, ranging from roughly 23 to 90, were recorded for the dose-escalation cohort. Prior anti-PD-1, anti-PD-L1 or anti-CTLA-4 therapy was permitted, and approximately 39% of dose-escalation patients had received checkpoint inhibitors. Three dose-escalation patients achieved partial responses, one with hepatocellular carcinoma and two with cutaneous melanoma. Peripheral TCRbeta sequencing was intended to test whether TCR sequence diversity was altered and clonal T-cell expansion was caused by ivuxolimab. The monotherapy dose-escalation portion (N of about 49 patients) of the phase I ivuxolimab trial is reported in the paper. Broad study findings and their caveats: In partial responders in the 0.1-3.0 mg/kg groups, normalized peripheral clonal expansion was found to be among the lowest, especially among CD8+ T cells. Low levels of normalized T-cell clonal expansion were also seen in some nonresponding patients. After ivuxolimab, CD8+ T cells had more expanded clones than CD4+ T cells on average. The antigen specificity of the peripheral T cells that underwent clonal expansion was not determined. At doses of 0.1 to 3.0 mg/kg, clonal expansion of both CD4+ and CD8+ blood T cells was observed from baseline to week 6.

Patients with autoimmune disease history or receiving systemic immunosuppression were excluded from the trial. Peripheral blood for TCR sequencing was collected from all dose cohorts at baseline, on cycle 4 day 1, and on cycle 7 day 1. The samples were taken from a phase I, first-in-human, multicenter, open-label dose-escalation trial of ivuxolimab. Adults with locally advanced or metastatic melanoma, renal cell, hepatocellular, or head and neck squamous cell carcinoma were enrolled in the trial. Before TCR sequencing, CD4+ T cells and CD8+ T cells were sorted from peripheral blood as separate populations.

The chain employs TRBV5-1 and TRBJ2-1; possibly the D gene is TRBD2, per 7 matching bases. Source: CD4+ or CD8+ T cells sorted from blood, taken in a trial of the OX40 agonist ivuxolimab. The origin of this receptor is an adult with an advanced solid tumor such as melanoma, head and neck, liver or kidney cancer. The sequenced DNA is TGCGCCAGCAGCTTGAGAACTTCGGGGGGCGCTGGAAATGAGCAGTTCTTC. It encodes CASSLRTSGGAGNEQFF. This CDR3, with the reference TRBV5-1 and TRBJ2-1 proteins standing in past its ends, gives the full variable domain KAGVTQTPRYLIKTRGQQVTLSCSPISGHRSVSWYQQTPGQGLQFLFEYFSETQRNKGNFPGRFSGRQFSNSRSEMNVSTLELGDSALYLCASSLRTSGGAGNEQFFGPGTRLTVL.